The clone carrying this TCR beta chain was counted many times. This specimen belongs to a study of early T cells in non-severe SARS-CoV-2 infection. CDR1 is SQVTM, CDR2 ANQGSEA, per germline. The junction had 8 bases not matched to a gene; V was cut back by 7 bases and J by 6 bases. The CDR3 has 13 residues. Researchers attached unique molecular identifiers to individual cDNA molecules. From the 5' RACE reads, TCRdb called clonotypes with MiXCR, one entry per CDR3 protein. The table includes more than 45,000 distinct CDR3 sequences, around 6.5% detected once. The specimen was whole blood, collected at baseline. This sequence joins TRBV29-1 and TRBJ2-7; the match to TRBD2 covers 11 bases. This TCR came from an adult who was a healthcare worker with PCR-confirmed SARS-CoV-2 infection or an uninfected control (not recorded which). Here the CDR3 reads CSAPTSGKTEQYF. The CDR3 DNA reads as TGCAGCGCCCCGACTAGCGGGAAAACCGAGCAGTACTTC.